Included here is one TCR beta chain sequence, with context. Its target is not known. Aged 18 to 65, the patients had hyperthyroidism that was newly diagnosed and had lasted under 2 months. This sample was taken from a study of T cells in Graves' hyperthyroidism and ophthalmopathy. Study results and limitations: Most thyroid-expanded clonotypes above 0.001 were also found in blood.

What was amplified from RNA transcripts were TCR beta CDR3 regions. When the TCR CDR3 underwent first-round RT-PCR, the HTBI primer set was used. TCRdb reprocessed the multiplex PCR reads with MiXCR, giving one entry per CDR3 protein. The table lists 550,000 to 800,000 distinct CDR3 sequences, roughly 17% of them singletons. Sequences were obtained from blood. This clonotype originated in a man aged 45 to 65 with Graves' hyperthyroidism.

The CDR3 loop is CASSPRRDNSPLHF. CDR3 nucleotides: TGTGCCAGCTCACCACGCAGGGATAATTCACCCCTCCACTTT. The rearrangement joins TRBV18 to TRBJ1-6; the D gene is possibly TRBD1 (5 bases). The CDR3 has 14 residues. Germline V gene data show CDR1 as KGHSH and CDR2 as LQKENI. V lost 1 base to trimming and J lost 5 bases, with 6 bases between them.